Listed here are 27 T cell receptor beta chains from one sample, sequenced in a study of T-cell reconstitution after alpha-beta-depleted transplantation in children. Unique molecular identifiers were used in preparing the TCRbeta library. TCRdb used MiXCR to reprocess the PCR reads, holding one entry per CDR3 protein. The top ten clones hold under 30% of a sample with approximately 400,000 distinct CDR3 sequences, roughly 15% of them seen once. Specimen: PBMCs, mostly from graft donor cells, collected 360 days after TCRalphabeta/CD19-depleted stem cell transplant. These TCRs come from a boy younger than two who had a stem cell transplant for Wiskott-Aldrich syndrome, so the T cells may come from the graft donor.

J is TRBJ2-1 and V is TRBV20-1; unclear D gene. V lost 3 bases to trimming and J lost 8 bases, with 8 bases between them. The germline gives CDR1 DFQATT, CDR2 SNEGSKA (reference sequence). The CDR3 is 11 residues long. The CDR3 DNA sequence: TGCAGTGCTAGTCGGAGCGATGAGCAGTTCTTC. Residues: CSASRSDEQFF.

This clonotype was counted between two and nine times. The chain uses TRBV7-2 and TRBJ2-1; D remains unclear. CDR3 length: 16 amino acids. V lost 1 base and J 0 bases, leaving 10 bases between the germline ends. The germline gives CDR1 SGHTA, CDR2 FQGNSA. The CDR3 coding sequence is TGTGCCAGCAGCTTAGACTTTTCGAGCTCCTACAATGAGCAGTTCTTC. Its protein is CASSLDFSSSYNEQFF.

The table lists this clonotype with a few counts. The chain has TRBV5-1 and TRBJ2-1; tentatively, D is TRBD2 (5 bases). V was trimmed by 1 base and J by 6 bases, leaving 14 bases between them. CDR1 SGHRS and CDR2 YFSETQ come from the germline V gene. This CDR3 is built from 15 residues. The CDR3, as DNA: TGCGCCAGCAGCTTGAGCCTAGCAGTTATCAATGAGCAGTTCTTC. It is translated as CASSLSLAVINEQFF.

This chain connects TRBV11-2 to TRBJ2-3; D unclear. The germline V and J ends were trimmed by 7 bases and 4 bases, with 12 bases remaining between them. The CDR3 length is 13 residues. Germline CDR1 and CDR2: SGHAT and FQNNGV. CDR3 residues: CASTPWAADTQYF. The CDR3 DNA reads as TGTGCCAGCACCCCTTGGGCGGCAGATACGCAGTATTTT.

This chain links TRBV20-1 with TRBJ2-6; D remains ambiguous. V shed 5 bases and J shed 0 bases, with 17 bases lying between them. The CDR3 runs 17 residues. The germline V gene has CDR1 DFQATT and CDR2 SNEGSKA (reference sequence). The CDR3 protein is CSAAKTLRYSGANVLTF. DNA for the CDR3: TGCAGTGCTGCTAAAACTCTAAGGTACTCTGGGGCCAACGTCCTGACTTTC.

This clonotype was observed a handful of times. This chain joins TRBV5-6 and TRBJ2-3; 12 nucleotides align to TRBD2. The trim removed 3 bases at V and 4 bases at J, leaving 6 bases unmatched. The CDR3 loop spans 16 amino acids. Germline V gene data show CDR1 as SGHDT and CDR2 as YYEEEE. The CDR3 protein is CASSSPGLAGADTQYF. The CDR3 region has the DNA TGTGCCAGCAGCTCACCGGGACTAGCGGGCGCAGATACGCAGTATTTT.

The CDR3, as DNA: TGTGCCATCGGTAACTATGGCTACACCTTC. Its translation: CAIGNYGYTF. The chain uses TRBV10-3 and TRBJ1-2; D is ambiguous. V was shortened by 8 bases and J by 1 base, with 2 bases between the two germline ends. CDR3 size: 10 residues. CDR1 ENHRY and CDR2 SYGVKD come from the germline V gene.

This clonotype appeared a few times. The chain is built from TRBV24-1 and TRBJ2-1; tentatively, D is TRBD1 (5 bases). This CDR3 has 16 residues. In germline, CDR1 is KGHDR, CDR2 SFDVKD. Trimming left V 4 bases short and J 5 bases short, with 17 bases between. DNA for the CDR3: TGTGCCACCAGTGACTCCGACAGCCCGACGAACAATGAGCAGTTCTTC. This translates into CATSDSDSPTNNEQFF.

This rearrangement joins TRBV30 to TRBJ2-1, with D possibly TRBD2 on 6 matching bases. Trimming shortened V by 2 bases and J by 5 bases, and 10 bases separated the two germline ends. CDR3 size: 13 residues. Germline CDR1 reads GTSNPN; CDR2 reads SVGIG (reference sequence). The CDR3 spells CAWSRIADNEQFF. In DNA form, the CDR3 reads TGTGCCTGGAGTAGAATAGCGGACAATGAGCAGTTCTTC.

The chain combines TRBV6-2 or TRBV6-3 with TRBJ2-4; a weak D match, TRBD2 (9 bases). The V and J ends lost 2 bases and 3 bases respectively, with 26 bases between them. The CDR3 totals 20 residues. The germline V gene has CDR1 MNHEY and CDR2 SVGEGT. CDR3 residues: CASSYGFAGGGRAFKNIQYF. The DNA for the CDR3 is TGTGCCAGCAGTTACGGGTTCGCAGGGGGCGGGAGGGCCTTCAAAAACATTCAGTACTTC.

The chain has TRBV29-1 and TRBJ1-2; 7 bases are shared with TRBD1. V shed 7 bases and J 2 bases; nucleotides not matched to a gene: 4. Germline V gene lookup returns CDR1 SQVTM and CDR2 ANQGSEA. The CDR3 totals 12 residues. The CDR3 loop reads CSAWTGNYGYTF. The CDR3 DNA follows: TGCAGCGCCTGGACAGGCAACTATGGCTACACCTTC.

This clonotype was detected only a few times. The chain recombines TRBV12-3 or TRBV12-4 with TRBJ2-5, with 9 bases matching TRBD2. The CDR3 spans 17 residues. V lost 3 bases to trimming and J lost 5 bases; unmatched junction nucleotides: 13. CDR3 sequence: CASSFRLADGLRETQYF. In DNA, the CDR3 is TGTGCCAGCAGTTTCAGACTAGCGGACGGCCTGCGGGAGACCCAGTACTTC.

V is TRBV12-3 or TRBV12-4 and J is TRBJ2-3; D is unresolved. Trimming stripped 5 bases from V and 1 base from J, with 13 bases between. The CDR3 has 15 residues. The CDR3 is CASSPVGIRTDTQYF. The CDR3 DNA sequence: TGTGCCAGCAGTCCCGTTGGTATTCGCACAGATACGCAGTATTTT.

V is TRBV12-3 or TRBV12-4 and J is TRBJ1-4; tentatively, D is TRBD1 (5 bases). The CDR3 has 13 residues. V lost 7 bases, J lost 10 bases, and 16 bases lay in between. CDR3 DNA sequence: TGTGCCAGCACTAGGGGCCCTTTTGGAAAACTGTTTTTT. As protein: CASTRGPFGKLFF.

The chain has TRBV7-9 and TRBJ1-2; 7 positions match TRBD1. V lost 6 bases and J lost 3; bases outside the gene matches: 7. The CDR3 covers 14 residues. Germline V CDR1 and CDR2: SEHNR, FQNEAQ (reference sequence). The CDR3 here is CASRRQGKDYGYTF. CDR3 bases: TGTGCCAGCAGGAGACAGGGTAAAGACTATGGCTACACCTTC.

The chain uses TRBV10-3 and TRBJ2-5; the match to TRBD2 covers 8 bases. Per the germline V gene, CDR1 is ENHRY and CDR2 is SYGVKD. With 5 bases clipped from V and 3 bases from J, the junction kept 5 bases outside the gene matches. The CDR3 is 14 residues long. The CDR3, as DNA: TGTGCCATCAGTCTCCTCGGGGGGGAAGAGACCCAGTACTTC. This codes for CAISLLGGEETQYF.

This clonotype has only a few counts. This rearrangement joins TRBV11-2 to TRBJ1-5; 9 nucleotides align to TRBD1. The CDR3 length is 16 residues. Unmatched junction bases numbered 5, after V lost 5 bases and J lost 0 bases. The germline V gene encodes CDR1 SGHAT and CDR2 FQNNGV. The CDR3 sequence is CASSTGTGNSNQPQHF. For the CDR3, the DNA is TGTGCCAGCAGCACAGGGACAGGGAATAGCAATCAGCCCCAGCATTTT.

The J gene is TRBJ1-2, the V gene TRBV7-9; a possible D gene is TRBD1 (6 bases). The V and J ends lost 3 bases and 7 bases respectively, with 18 bases between them. Germline CDR1 and CDR2: SEHNR and FQNEAQ (reference sequence). The CDR3 consists of 15 residues. DNA for the CDR3: TGTGCCAGCAGCTTTGGGGGCCAGACTGTTCCTGGCTACACCTTC. It encodes CASSFGGQTVPGYTF.

This clonotype turned up a few times. This sequence joins TRBV7-9 and TRBJ1-6; unclear D gene. CDR3 length: 16 residues. Germline-derived CDR1 and CDR2 are SEHNR and FQNEAQ (reference sequence). The V end was cut by 5 bases, the J end by 1 base, with 12 bases between. CDR3 amino acids: CASSRPGRSYNSPLHF. Written as DNA, the CDR3 is TGTGCCAGCAGCCGCCCCGGGAGATCCTATAATTCACCCCTCCACTTT.

The rearrangement links TRBV25-1 to TRBJ2-7; the match to TRBD1 covers 8 bases. The ends lost 6 bases at V and 8 bases at J; junction bases unmatched: 12. CDR1 and CDR2 (germline): MGHDK, SYGVNS. The CDR3 extends over 14 amino acids. In nucleotides, the CDR3 is TGTGCCAGCAGGAGGCAGGGGGCGACACGGCAGCAGTACTTC. It yields the protein CASRRQGATRQQYF.

This chain links TRBV20-1 with TRBJ1-1; perhaps TRBD1 as D (5 bases). Germline lookup yields CDR1 DFQATT and CDR2 SNEGSKA (reference sequence). Trimming left V 0 bases short and J 4 bases short, with 12 bases between. The CDR3 is 14 amino acids. Here the CDR3 reads CSARDDGAGTEAFF. DNA for the CDR3: TGCAGTGCTAGAGATGACGGGGCAGGCACTGAAGCTTTCTTT.

This clonotype was recorded a few times. This sequence joins TRBV24-1 and TRBJ2-3; D is tentatively TRBD1 or TRBD2 (5 bases each). V lost 5 bases and J lost 0, with 14 bases in between. This CDR3 spans 16 amino acids. Germline V gene data show CDR1 as KGHDR and CDR2 as SFDVKD. The CDR3 reads CATSGFTGASTDTQYF. In DNA form, the CDR3 reads TGTGCCACCAGTGGCTTCACCGGGGCCAGCACAGATACGCAGTATTTT.

The chain has TRBV10-3 and TRBJ1-6; the match to TRBD1 covers 8 bases. Per the germline V gene, CDR1 is ENHRY and CDR2 is SYGVKD. The CDR3 sequence is 15 residues long. Trimming removed 4 bases from V and 10 bases from J; junction bases left unmatched: 9. CDR3 bases: TGTGCCATCAGTGCAGCGGACAGGGTCGTGTCACCCCTCCACTTT. Protein product: CAISAADRVVSPLHF.

The sample holds many counts of this clonotype. This rearrangement joins TRBV20-1 to TRBJ2-5; the D is unclear. This CDR3 is built from 13 residues. Germline V gene sequence: CDR1 DFQATT, CDR2 SNEGSKA (reference sequence). V dropped 3 bases and J dropped 2 bases, with 10 bases sitting between them. CDR3 protein: CSARPDEQETQYF. As DNA, the CDR3 is TGCAGTGCTAGGCCTGACGAGCAAGAGACCCAGTACTTC.

The J gene is TRBJ2-3, the V gene TRBV28; 8 nucleotides match TRBD1. V gave up 2 bases and J gave up 1 base; unmatched junction bases: 11. This CDR3 is built from 18 residues. The V gene's germline CDR1 is MDHEN and CDR2 SYDVKM. CDR3 in amino acids: CASSLLGQVWGGTDTQYF. DNA for the CDR3: TGTGCCAGCAGTTTACTGGGACAGGTCTGGGGAGGCACAGATACGCAGTATTTT.

This clonotype was observed a few times. The chain joins TRBV29-1 to TRBJ2-1; D remains unclear. With 3 bases removed from V and 1 base from J, the gap between germline ends came to 16 bases. The CDR3 has 16 residues. Per the germline V gene, CDR1 is SQVTM and CDR2 is ANQGSEA. This CDR3 is CSVEKWPRRSYNEQFF. CDR3 bases: TGCAGCGTTGAGAAATGGCCTAGAAGGTCCTACAATGAGCAGTTCTTC.

This sequence joins TRBV12-3 or TRBV12-4 and TRBJ2-7; D perhaps matches TRBD1 (5 bases). The CDR3 is made up of 12 amino acids. Deletions cut 6 bases from V and 5 bases from J, with 11 bases between. The CDR3 DNA reads as TGTGCCAGCAGCCAAGACAGAGACGAGCAGTACTTC. Translating it yields CASSQDRDEQYF.